One sample yielded the 31 T cell receptor beta chains listed below, sequenced in a study of CD8+CD57+ T cells in acquired aplastic anemia. All patients picked for sequencing had shown, by flow cytometry, an expansion of CD8+CD57+ cells. Profiles of TCR beta VDJ and CDR3 were generated from a genomic DNA template. TCRdb ran MiXCR on the reads and lists one entry per CDR3 protein. Among around 200,000 distinct CDR3 sequences listed, roughly 63% were seen once. Sequences were obtained from sorted CD4+, CD8+, or CD8+CD57+ T cells (not recorded which) from PBMCs. Receptors originate from a human donor with aplastic anemia.

The chain uses TRBV7-2 and TRBJ2-7; no clear D gene. The germline V gene encodes CDR1 SGHTA and CDR2 FQGNSA. V lost 4 bases to trimming and J lost 3 bases, with 10 bases between them. The CDR3 consists of 13 residues. CDR3 protein: CASSSQRSYEQYF. As DNA, the CDR3 is TGTGCCAGCAGCTCCCAGAGGAGCTACGAGCAGTACTTC.

The gene calls are TRBV5-1 and TRBJ2-7; D might be TRBD1 (6 bases). The CDR3 spans 14 residues. Germline CDR1 reads SGHRS; CDR2 reads YFSETQ. Trimming cost V 3 bases and J 2 bases, with 12 bases left between them. CDR3 residues: CASSSGTPPYEQYF. Here the CDR3 DNA reads TGCGCCAGCAGCTCCGGGACACCGCCCTACGAGCAGTACTTC.

This sequence joins TRBV7-3 and TRBJ1-2, with TRBD1 matching 7 bases. Germline CDR1 reads SGHTA; CDR2 reads FQGTGA. The CDR3 sequence is 14 residues long. Germline trimming cut 4 bases from V and 4 bases from J; bases unmatched to any gene: 6. The CDR3 region has the DNA TGTGCCAGCAGCTACCCCGGGACAGTCTATGGCTACACCTTC. Its protein is CASSYPGTVYGYTF.

V gene TRBV27 combines with J gene TRBJ1-1; unclear D gene. Germline CDR1 and CDR2: MNHEY and SMNVEV (reference sequence). The CDR3 contains 14 residues. Trimming left V 4 bases short and J 5 bases short, with 14 bases between. The CDR3 reads CASSSDGPGTEAFF. The CDR3 region has the DNA TGTGCCAGCAGTTCAGACGGGCCGGGGACTGAAGCTTTCTTT.

This clonotype was recorded at least ten times. V gene TRBV2 combines with J gene TRBJ2-3; 7 nucleotides line up with TRBD2. Germline V gene sequence: CDR1 SNHLY, CDR2 FYNNEI. Trimming removed 4 bases from V and 6 bases from J; junction bases left unmatched: 4. The CDR3 runs 13 residues. The CDR3 spells CASSVRGYDTQYF. The CDR3 nucleotides read TGTGCCAGCAGTGTGCGGGGGTACGATACGCAGTATTTT.

The chain links TRBV24-1 to TRBJ1-2; D unclear. Germline V lookup: CDR1 KGHDR, CDR2 SFDVKD. Trimming cost V 4 bases and J 4 bases, with 3 bases left between them. This CDR3 contains 11 residues. CDR3 nucleotides: TGTGCCACCAGTGACGGCTATGGCTACACCTTC. This translates into CATSDGYGYTF.

The chain employs TRBV9 and TRBJ2-7; 7 nucleotides match TRBD1. CDR3 length: 13 amino acids. CDR1 and CDR2 from the germline V gene are SGDLS and YYNGEE. The V gene end was trimmed by 4 bases and the J gene end by 7 bases; junction bases not matched to a gene: 8. The CDR3 DNA reads TGTGCCAGCAGCCAAACAGGGGTCGGAGAGCAGTACTTC. This codes for CASSQTGVGEQYF. Complete variable domain (other parts from reference TRBV9 and TRBJ2-7): DSGVTQTPKHLITATGQRVTLRCSPRSGDLSVYWYQQSLDQGLQFLIQYYNGEERAKGNILERFSAQQFPDLHSELNLSSLELGDSALYFCASSQTGVGEQYFGPGTRLTVT.

About this clonotype: The junction does not match germline at one end; this may be a read error. The V and J genes are TRBV19 and TRBJ2-5, with TRBD2 matching 10 bases. The CDR3 length is 16 residues. Per germline, CDR1 LNHDA and CDR2 SQIVND (reference sequence). The chain's CDR3 is CASIIDLAGVEETKYF. CDR3 bases: TGTGCCAGTATTATAGATCTAGCGGGGGTCGAAGAGACCAAGTACTTC.

This clonotype was observed a few times. The rearrangement uses TRBV6-1 and TRBJ1-5; D gene unclear. V lost 1 base, J lost 2 bases, and 15 bases lay in between. The CDR3 sequence is 17 residues long. CDR1 MNHNS and CDR2 SASEGT come from the germline V gene. The DNA for the CDR3 is TGTGCCAGCAGTGAAGTCTTGGAACCTCTGGGCAATCAGCCCCAGCATTTT. This codes for CASSEVLEPLGNQPQHF.

Only a few counts were recorded for this clonotype. The chain has TRBV2 and TRBJ1-1; no definite D call. This CDR3 comprises 14 residues. Trimming pared 7 bases from V and 2 bases from J, leaving 14 bases between. The germline CDR1 and CDR2 sequences are SNHLY and FYNNEI. The DNA for the CDR3 is TGTGCCAGCATGAAGAACAGCATTAACACTGAAGCTTTCTTT. It yields the protein CASMKNSINTEAFF.

V usage is TRBV7-6 and J usage is TRBJ2-7; weak D call: TRBD2 (5 bases). Trimming removed 1 base at V and 6 bases at J, with 10 bases between. The CDR3 sequence is 13 residues long. Germline V gene lookup returns CDR1 SGHVS and CDR2 FNYEAQ. For the CDR3, the DNA is TGTGCCAGCAGCTTAGGAGTAAGCGGCGAGCAGTACTTC. Protein sequence: CASSLGVSGEQYF.

In the case of this clonotype: The missing conserved phenylalanine or tryptophan at the end of this CDR3 makes a read error likely. The chain couples TRBV6-2 or TRBV6-3 to TRBJ1-2; the D is unclear. V gave up 8 bases and J gave up 7 bases, with 11 bases separating them. The CDR3 totals 11 residues. The germline V gene has CDR1 MNHEY and CDR2 SVGEGT. The CDR3 is CASASGRGYTS. The DNA for the CDR3 is TGTGCCAGCGCCAGCGGGCGTGGCTACACCTCC.

This clonotype was seen more than once but under ten times. The chain has TRBV2 and TRBJ2-7; D might be TRBD2 (5 bases). The CDR3 covers 12 residues. The germline CDR1 and CDR2 sequences are SNHLY and FYNNEI. Trimming left V 3 bases short and J 3 bases short, with 6 bases between. The CDR3 DNA reads TGTGCCAGCAGTGACCGGGACTACGAGCAGTACTTC. The encoded protein is CASSDRDYEQYF.

This clonotype was counted a few times. The rearrangement uses TRBV2 and TRBJ2-7; D is uncertain. The germline V gene has CDR1 SNHLY and CDR2 FYNNEI. This CDR3 is 15 amino acids long. V lost 10 bases to trimming and J lost 0 bases, with 19 bases between them. The DNA of the CDR3 is TGTGCCATCATGAAAGCTCCCGAAAGCTCCTACGAGCAGTACTTC. Encoded protein: CAIMKAPESSYEQYF.

In regard to this clonotype: A read error may explain this, as a much larger clone is one base away. V gene TRBV12-3 or TRBV12-4 combines with J gene TRBJ1-3; 7 bases map to TRBD1. Unmatched junction bases numbered 3, after V lost 1 base and J lost 0 bases. CDR3 length: 16 amino acids. Here the CDR3 reads CASSLGGQSSGNTIYF. In nucleotides, the CDR3 is TGTGCCAGCAGTTTAGGGGGACAGTCCTCTGGAAACACCATATATTTT.

The chain has TRBV20-1 and TRBJ2-7; TRBD2 matches at 11 bases. The germline gives CDR1 DFQATT, CDR2 SNEGSKA (reference sequence). This CDR3 has 14 residues. With V trimmed by 2 bases and J by 6 bases, 6 bases remained unmatched. The CDR3 nucleotides are TGCAGTGCTAGAATAGCGGGAGGGCCGGGCGAGCAGTACTTC. As protein: CSARIAGGPGEQYF.

This clonotype was observed many times. The V gene is TRBV19, the J gene TRBJ2-7; tentatively, D is TRBD1 or TRBD2 (5 bases each). V lost 6 bases to trimming and J lost 2 bases, with 14 bases between them. Germline values: CDR1 LNHDA, CDR2 SQIVND (reference sequence). The CDR3 runs 14 residues. As DNA, the CDR3 is TGTGCCAGTAGCGACTGGGACGGCGCCTACGAGCAGTACTTC. Translated: CASSDWDGAYEQYF. Using reference TRBV19 and TRBJ2-7 for the parts outside the CDR3, the full variable domain is DGGITQSPKYLFRKEGQNVTLSCEQNLNHDAMYWYRQDPGQGLRLIYYSQIVNDFQKGDIAEGYSVSREKKESFPLTVTSAQKNPTAFYLCASSDWDGAYEQYFGPGTRLTVT.

This clonotype was observed once. V and J are TRBV29-1 and TRBJ2-7; TRBD1 matches at 10 bases. With V trimmed by 1 base and J by 3 bases, 6 bases remained unmatched. The germline CDR1 and CDR2 sequences are SQVTM and ANQGSEA. The CDR3 spans 15 residues. The CDR3 sequence is CSVEGSRTGGYEQYF. The CDR3 bases are TGCAGCGTTGAAGGGTCCCGGACAGGGGGCTACGAGCAGTACTTC.

The chain employs TRBV29-1 and TRBJ2-1; D may be TRBD2 (7 bases). The DNA end is a closer match to TRBJ2-7, so the J assignment may be wrong. Germline V gene data show CDR1 as SQVTM and CDR2 as ANQGSEA. The CDR3 totals 13 residues. In DNA form, the CDR3 reads TGCAGCGTTGGGGACAATTGGGAGGGCGAGCAGTACTTC. It is translated as CSVGDNWEGEQYF.

Comment on this clonotype: This may arise from a read error, as a much more abundant clone is one base away. This chain connects TRBV7-9 to TRBJ1-5; TRBD1 might be the D (5 bases). From germline, CDR1 is SEHNR and CDR2 FQNEAQ (reference sequence). CDR3 length equals 15 residues. CDR3 in amino acids: CASSLAGGGNQSQHF. CDR3 in DNA: TGTGCCAGCAGCTTAGCGGGCGGGGGAAATCAGTCCCAGCATTTT. The whole variable domain, filled in from reference TRBV7-9 and TRBJ1-5, reads DTGVSQNPRHKITKRGQNVTFRCDPISEHNRLYWYRQTLGQGPEFLTYFQNEAQLEKSRLLSDRFSAERPKGSFSTLEIQRTEQGDSAMYLCASSLAGGGNQSQHFGDGTRLSIL.

The chain joins TRBV19 to TRBJ1-2; perhaps TRBD1 as D (5 bases). CDR1 LNHDA and CDR2 SQIVND come from the germline V gene (reference sequence). The length of the CDR3 is 13 residues. Trimming stripped 3 bases from V and 7 bases from J, with 12 bases between. The CDR3 region has the DNA TGTGCCAGTAGTATCCCGACAGTGGTTGGCTACACCTTC. This codes for CASSIPTVVGYTF. Together with reference TRBV19 and TRBJ1-2, the CDR3 gives the full variable domain: DGGITQSPKYLFRKEGQNVTLSCEQNLNHDAMYWYRQDPGQGLRLIYYSQIVNDFQKGDIAEGYSVSREKKESFPLTVTSAQKNPTAFYLCASSIPTVVGYTFGSGTRLTVV.

This clonotype occurred many times. The chain joins TRBV7-9 to TRBJ2-1; 10 positions match TRBD2. J gave up 5 bases and V 5 bases, and 9 bases lay outside the gene matches. Germline-derived CDR1 and CDR2 are SEHNR and FQNEAQ (reference sequence). This CDR3 has 16 amino acids. The CDR3 coding sequence is TGTGCCAGCAGCCCCACACTAGCGGGGTCGGACAATGAGCAGTTCTTC. Translated: CASSPTLAGSDNEQFF.

The chain combines TRBV24-1 with TRBJ2-2, with D unclear. The CDR3 sequence is 17 residues long. V lost 2 bases, J lost 6 bases, and 18 bases lay in between. The V gene's germline CDR1 is KGHDR and CDR2 SFDVKD. CDR3 loop: CATSDSLAILYPGELFF. DNA for the CDR3: TGTGCCACCAGTGATTCCCTCGCCATCTTGTATCCCGGGGAGCTGTTTTTT.

Ten or more counts support this clonotype. The V gene is TRBV24-1, the J gene TRBJ1-5; 8 nucleotides match TRBD1. Per the germline V gene, CDR1 is KGHDR and CDR2 is SFDVKD. V lost 3 bases and J lost 0; bases outside the gene matches: 9. The CDR3 has 18 amino acids. The chain's CDR3 is CATSDGRQGSLSNQPQHF. Written as DNA, the CDR3 is TGTGCCACCAGTGATGGGAGACAGGGGAGTCTTAGCAATCAGCCCCAGCATTTT.

The rearrangement links TRBV7-8 to TRBJ1-6, with TRBD1 as a possible D gene (6 bases). V was clipped by 1 base and J by 10 bases, with 14 bases between them. The length of the CDR3 is 15 residues. Germline V CDR1 and CDR2: SGHVS, FQNEAQ. DNA of the CDR3: TGTGCCAGCAGCTTAGTAGCAGGGGCTGGGTCACCCCTCCACTTT. Amino acid sequence: CASSLVAGAGSPLHF.

This clonotype was detected many times. The chain links TRBV20-1 to TRBJ1-5; D might be TRBD1 (5 bases). CDR1 and CDR2 (germline): DFQATT, SNEGSKA (reference sequence). V lost 6 bases and J 0 bases, leaving 18 bases between the germline ends. This CDR3 is built from 16 residues. CDR3 sequence: CSALPPGLASNQPQHF. DNA of the CDR3: TGCAGTGCCCTTCCCCCGGGACTAGCTAGCAATCAGCCCCAGCATTTT.

CDR3 nucleotides: TGTGCCAGCAGCATCGGGGGGGCCAACAATGAGCAGTTCTTC. It yields the protein CASSIGGANNEQFF. This chain joins TRBV9 and TRBJ2-1; 8 nucleotides match TRBD2. The CDR3 consists of 14 residues. Germline lookup yields CDR1 SGDLS and CDR2 YYNGEE. With 4 bases clipped from V and 5 bases from J, the junction kept 5 bases outside the gene matches. Using reference TRBV9 and TRBJ2-1 for the parts outside the CDR3, the full variable domain is DSGVTQTPKHLITATGQRVTLRCSPRSGDLSVYWYQQSLDQGLQFLIQYYNGEERAKGNILERFSAQQFPDLHSELNLSSLELGDSALYFCASSIGGANNEQFFGPGTRLTVL.

The chain couples TRBV11-2 to TRBJ2-5, with 7 bases matching TRBD2. CDR1 is SGHAT and CDR2 is FQNNGV in the germline V gene. The ends lost 0 bases at V and 10 bases at J; junction bases unmatched: 2. The CDR3 is 12 amino acids. The CDR3 loop is CASSLDRGDQYF. The CDR3 nucleotides are TGTGCCAGCAGCTTAGATCGGGGGGACCAGTACTTC.

The rearrangement links TRBV2 to TRBJ2-7; the match to TRBD2 covers 7 bases. The V and J ends lost 4 bases and 4 bases, in that order; junction bases with no gene match: 13. The CDR3 loop spans 16 amino acids. The germline CDR1 and CDR2 sequences are SNHLY and FYNNEI. CDR3 protein: CASSAGGGAGSYEQYF. DNA of the CDR3: TGTGCCAGCAGTGCCGGCGGGGGAGCGGGGTCGTACGAGCAGTACTTC.

The chain is built from TRBV7-9 and TRBJ1-6; tentative D call: TRBD1 (5 bases). This CDR3 region has 14 residues. Looked up from germline, CDR1 is SEHNR and CDR2 is FQNEAQ (reference sequence). V was clipped by 0 bases and J by 10 bases, with 10 bases between them. CDR3 in amino acids: CASSLAQDTSPLHF. CDR3 DNA sequence: TGTGCCAGCAGCTTAGCGCAGGACACCTCACCCCTCCACTTT.

The chain has TRBV10-3 and TRBJ2-7, with unresolved D. CDR1 ENHRY and CDR2 SYGVKD come from the germline V gene. The CDR3 spans 14 residues. V lost 6 bases, J lost 2 bases, and 14 bases lay in between. CDR3 region: CAISGGAPAYEQYF. The CDR3 nucleotides are TGTGCCATCAGCGGTGGCGCTCCAGCCTACGAGCAGTACTTC.